This paragraph covers one T cell receptor beta chain sequence. Trimming pared 7 bases from V and 6 bases from J, leaving 17 bases between. From germline, CDR1 is SQVTM and CDR2 ANQGSEA. This CDR3 is 13 amino acids long. The sample belongs to a study of CD8+ T cells in alopecia areata. Following RNA extraction, reverse transcription yielded cDNA that acted as the sequencing template. Sequencing used immunoSEQ multiplex PCR; TCRdb keeps in-frame clones, though not all of them. The table lists about 250,000 clones, around 64% of them singletons. Treatment specified: oral pan-JAK inhibitor, 5-10 mg twice daily.

The material was CD4+ T cells sorted from blood, obtained at week 52, from a patient treated with tofacitinib. The TCR originated in a human donor with alopecia areata. This chain connects TRBV29-1 to TRBJ2-3; D is ambiguous. The CDR3 spells CSAKVGLSDTQYF. The CDR3 region has the DNA TGCAGCGCTAAGGTTGGCCTGTCTGATACGCAGTATTTT.